This record looks at one T cell receptor (beta chain) sequence and its context. The antigen is not known. CDR3 length equals 13 residues. Germline V gene sequence: CDR1 SGHVS, CDR2 FNYEAQ. The ends were cut back, 6 bases at V and 5 bases at J, with 13 bases in the middle. The data stem from a study of post-analysis software for immune sequencing data. Findings of the study overall: Patients had higher frequencies than controls of about 5 TRBV segments, including TRBV5-6, TRBV5-1 and TRBV20-1.

Incorporated into the TCR beta cDNA libraries were unique molecular identifiers, which served to reduce PCR and sequencing biases. TCRdb processed the PCR reads anew with MiXCR; each CDR3 protein has one entry. Of fewer than 700,000 distinct CDR3 sequences in the sample, 44% were seen once. The chain employs TRBV7-6 and TRBJ2-5, with D perhaps given as TRBD1 or TRBD2 (5 bases each). The TCR originated in a girl aged 5 to 17 with multiple sclerosis. Sequencing was done on a sample of blood. The CDR3, as DNA: TGTGCCAGCAGTTCTTCATGGGGGGAGACCCAGTACTTC. It encodes CASSSSWGETQYF.